This entry lists 24 T cell receptor beta chains sequenced from one sample in a study of regulatory T cells. Primers: 52 TRBV forward and 13 TRBJ reverse. Using immunoSEQ multiplex PCR, the repertoire was profiled, and TCRdb retains in-frame clones only, with some absent. The profile shows around 29,000 clones, 93% of them singletons. Their target antigens are unknown. General study points: In CD3G-deficient patients, conventional CD4+ T cells were enriched for hydrophobic CDR3 residues at positions 6 and 7.

The sequenced sample consisted of conventional CD4+ T cells sorted from blood. These receptors were obtained from a child aged 2-15 years with CD3G deficiency.

The V call is TRBV6-1, the J call TRBJ1-3; D perhaps matches TRBD1 (6 bases). Germline V gene data show CDR1 as MNHNS and CDR2 as SASEGT. V gave up 0 bases and J gave up 4 bases, with 16 bases separating them. The CDR3 covers 17 residues. Here the CDR3 reads CASSEATFTGPGNTIYF. The CDR3 DNA reads TGTGCCAGCAGTGAAGCGACCTTTACAGGGCCCGGAAACACCATATATTTT.

V usage is TRBV28 and J usage is TRBJ2-7; 12 positions match TRBD2. Trimming removed 5 bases from V and 3 bases from J; junction bases left unmatched: 2. CDR1 and CDR2 (germline): MDHEN, SYDVKM. The length of the CDR3 is 14 residues. The CDR3 sequence: CASSETSGSYEQYF. Written as DNA, the CDR3 is TGTGCCAGCAGTGAGACTAGCGGGAGCTACGAGCAGTACTTC.

The CDR3 DNA is TGTGCCAGCAGTTACCGCAGGGGCACAGATACGCAGTATTTT. Its translation: CASSYRRGTDTQYF. The V and J genes are TRBV6-5 and TRBJ2-3; TRBD1 is a possible D gene (5 bases). V was trimmed by 2 bases and J by 1 base, leaving 7 bases between them. Germline values: CDR1 MNHEY, CDR2 SVGAGI. This CDR3 is built from 14 residues.

The chain uses TRBV6-1 and TRBJ2-3, with 13 bases fitting TRBD2. The CDR3 has 16 residues. The germline V gene has CDR1 MNHNS and CDR2 SASEGT. With 4 bases clipped from V and 7 bases from J, the junction kept 8 bases outside the gene matches. CDR3 sequence: CASSAGTSGTTHTQYF. The DNA for the CDR3 is TGTGCCAGCAGTGCTGGGACTAGCGGGACAACCCATACGCAGTATTTT.

The chain recombines TRBV18 with TRBJ2-1; 10 bases line up with TRBD1. The CDR3 covers 15 residues. Germline values: CDR1 KGHSH, CDR2 LQKENI. Trimming cost V 6 bases and J 5 bases; bases outside gene matches: 7. This chain's CDR3 is CASSPGQGNHNEQFF. For the CDR3, the DNA is TGTGCCAGCTCCCCGGGACAGGGGAACCACAATGAGCAGTTCTTC.

The chain has TRBV6-5 and TRBJ2-2; 9 nucleotides line up with TRBD1. This CDR3 comprises 14 residues. The germline V gene encodes CDR1 MNHEY and CDR2 SVGAGI. V shed 6 bases, J shed 3 bases, and the junction held 2 bases outside the gene matches. The CDR3 nucleotides read TGTGCCAGCAGCTGGGACAGGGACACCGGGGAGCTGTTTTTT. As protein: CASSWDRDTGELFF.

V is TRBV7-8 and J is TRBJ2-1; 9 bases are a match to TRBD2. Trimming removed 5 bases from V and 0 bases from J; junction bases left unmatched: 11. Germline V gene lookup returns CDR1 SGHVS and CDR2 FQNEAQ. CDR3 length: 18 amino acids. CDR3 DNA sequence: TGTGCCAGCAGCCCTACCGAAATACTAGCGGGCTCCTACAATGAGCAGTTCTTC. It specifies CASSPTEILAGSYNEQFF.

With respect to this clone: The junction and the germline gene differ at one end; a read error may be behind it. V gene TRBV6-1 combines with J gene TRBJ2-1; possible D gene TRBD1, 5 bases. CDR1 is MNHNS and CDR2 is SASEGT in the germline V gene. The CDR3 spans 13 residues. The CDR3 coding sequence is TGTGCCAGCAGGGAAGGACAATACAATGAGCAGTTCTTC. It codes for CASREGQYNEQFF.

The genes are TRBV28 and TRBJ1-1, with D perhaps TRBD1 (6 bases). The germline V and J ends were trimmed by 3 bases and 9 bases, with 8 bases remaining between them. There are 11 residues in the CDR3. Germline assignment: CDR1 MDHEN and CDR2 SYDVKM. The CDR3 loop is CASSFDRKAFF. Written as DNA, the CDR3 is TGTGCCAGCAGTTTCGACAGGAAAGCTTTCTTT.

The genes are TRBV5-4 and TRBJ2-3, with D possibly TRBD2 on 6 matching bases. CDR3 size: 14 residues. Germline V CDR1 and CDR2: SGHNT, YYREEE (reference sequence). The ends were cut back, 4 bases at V and 1 base at J, with 10 bases in the middle. The CDR3 bases are TGTGCCAGCAGCCAGGACTACCGCACAGATACGCAGTATTTT. Residues: CASSQDYRTDTQYF.

The chain carries TRBV7-8 and TRBJ2-7; the D gene is possibly TRBD2 (5 bases). From germline, CDR1 is SGHVS and CDR2 FQNEAQ. V lost 2 bases and J lost 3, with 11 bases in between. CDR3 size: 14 residues. In nucleotides, the CDR3 is TGTGCCAGCAGCTTATTGTCGGGGAACTACGAGCAGTACTTC. This codes for CASSLLSGNYEQYF. Based on the CDR3 plus reference TRBV7-8 and TRBJ2-7, the full variable domain is GAGVSQSPRYKVAKRGQDVALRCDPISGHVSLFWYQQALGQGPEFLTYFQNEAQLDKSGLPSDRFFAERPEGSVSTLKIQRTQQEDSAVYLCASSLLSGNYEQYFGPGTRLTVT.

This clone was seen a single time. The chain carries TRBV28 and TRBJ2-2; D is possibly TRBD1 (5 bases). The germline V and J ends were trimmed by 2 bases and 4 bases, with 20 bases remaining between them. The CDR3 extends over 18 amino acids. Germline V gene lookup returns CDR1 MDHEN and CDR2 SYDVKM. The CDR3 is CASSLRLSQGLATGELFF. Here the CDR3 DNA reads TGTGCCAGCAGTTTACGCCTAAGCCAGGGATTGGCCACCGGGGAGCTGTTTTTT.

The rearrangement uses TRBV28 and TRBJ1-3; 7 bases match TRBD1. J gave up 4 bases and V 5 bases, and 8 bases lay outside the gene matches. In germline, CDR1 is MDHEN, CDR2 SYDVKM. There are 15 residues in the CDR3. For the CDR3, the DNA is TGTGCCAGCAGTAAAGTCAGGGGGTCGGGAAACACCATATATTTT. Translation: CASSKVRGSGNTIYF.

The chain links TRBV6-6 to TRBJ2-5; 8 bases align to TRBD1. This CDR3 is built from 13 residues. Germline V gives CDR1 MNHNY, CDR2 SVGAGI (reference sequence). J lost 7 bases, V lost 5 bases, and 6 bases had no gene match. CDR3 in DNA: TGTGCCAGCAGTGGGGGACAGGAGGGGACCCAGTACTTC. Protein product: CASSGGQEGTQYF.

The V and J genes are TRBV19 and TRBJ1-5; tentative D call: TRBD1 (6 bases). The CDR3 runs to 13 residues. V shed 7 bases and J shed 7 bases, with 14 bases lying between them. Per the germline V gene, CDR1 is LNHDA and CDR2 is SQIVND (reference sequence). The CDR3 region has the DNA TGTGCCAGTACCCCAGGGGTGAGCCAGCCCCAGCATTTT. It encodes CASTPGVSQPQHF.

This sequence joins TRBV6-1 and TRBJ1-3, with D possibly matching TRBD1 (5 bases). The germline V and J ends were trimmed by 1 base and 7 bases, with 11 bases remaining between them. Germline CDR1 and CDR2: MNHNS and SASEGT. This CDR3 spans 14 amino acids. DNA for the CDR3: TGTGCCAGCAGTGAAGGGGGGAACAGGAACACCATATATTTT. This sequence encodes CASSEGGNRNTIYF.

This sequence joins TRBV28 and TRBJ1-5; D is perhaps TRBD1 (5 bases). The V end lost 2 bases, the J end lost 6 bases, and 14 bases lay between the germline ends. This CDR3 comprises 15 residues. CDR1 MDHEN and CDR2 SYDVKM come from the germline V gene. CDR3 in amino acids: CASSLMSGQGQPQHF. The CDR3 nucleotides read TGTGCCAGCAGTTTAATGTCAGGGCAGGGTCAGCCCCAGCATTTT.

V gene TRBV28 combines with J gene TRBJ2-3; D is undetermined. This CDR3 region has 16 residues. Trimming pared 6 bases from V and 4 bases from J, leaving 20 bases between. CDR1 and CDR2 (germline): MDHEN, SYDVKM. CDR3 sequence (DNA): TGTGCCAGCAGCAAAACCCTCCTCACCTATGCAGATACGCAGTATTTT. It yields the protein CASSKTLLTYADTQYF.

The chain is built from TRBV6-1 and TRBJ2-1; D unresolved. The CDR3 has 13 residues. V shed 6 bases and J shed 6 bases, with 12 bases lying between them. Germline V gene sequence: CDR1 MNHNS, CDR2 SASEGT. The CDR3 DNA reads as TGTGCCAGCAGGGGTCATAACGGCAATGAGCAGTTCTTC. Its protein product is CASRGHNGNEQFF.

This chain uses TRBV5-6 with TRBJ2-7, with TRBD1 as a possible D gene (5 bases). This CDR3 has 15 amino acids. V gave up 2 bases and J gave up 3 bases, with 15 bases separating them. Per the germline V gene, CDR1 is SGHDT and CDR2 is YYEEEE. The CDR3 bases are TGTGCCAGCAGCTTCCGACAGCGCGGTCACTACGAGCAGTACTTC. Protein product: CASSFRQRGHYEQYF.

The chain carries TRBV5-1 and TRBJ1-2, with 9 bases aligning to TRBD1. The V gene's germline CDR1 is SGHRS and CDR2 YFSETQ. CDR3 size: 14 residues. V shed 4 bases, J shed 5 bases, and the junction held 6 bases outside the gene matches. As DNA, the CDR3 is TGCGCCAGCAGCGCAGGACAGGGGCCTTATGGCTACACCTTC. Its translation: CASSAGQGPYGYTF.

V is TRBV7-9 and J is TRBJ2-1; possibly TRBD2 for D (5 bases). The V gene's germline CDR1 is SEHNR and CDR2 FQNEAQ (reference sequence). V lost 4 bases and J lost 10, with 11 bases in between. The length of the CDR3 is 12 residues. The CDR3 loop is CASSSTTGEQFF. CDR3 DNA sequence: TGTGCCAGCAGCTCCACGACGGGAGAGCAGTTCTTC. The full variable domain, in which reference TRBV7-9 and TRBJ2-1 provide the parts outside the CDR3, is DTGVSQNPRHKITKRGQNVTFRCDPISEHNRLYWYRQTLGQGPEFLTYFQNEAQLEKSRLLSDRFSAERPKGSFSTLEIQRTEQGDSAMYLCASSSTTGEQFFGPGTRLTVL.

The chain has TRBV6-1 and TRBJ2-7, with 7 positions matching TRBD1. Germline lookup yields CDR1 MNHNS and CDR2 SASEGT. The trim removed 6 bases at V and 7 bases at J, leaving 12 bases unmatched. The CDR3 contains 14 residues. The CDR3 DNA is TGTGCCAGCAGATCCAGAGAGGGGGCGCGGGAGCAGTACTTC. Encoded protein: CASRSREGAREQYF.

V and J are TRBV28 and TRBJ1-2; D is uncertain. Trimming took 5 bases from V and 8 from J, leaving 12 bases between them. Germline V lookup: CDR1 MDHEN, CDR2 SYDVKM. The CDR3 spans 12 residues. The CDR3 DNA sequence: TGTGCCAGCAGTATCCCGACGAGAGGCTACACCTTC. This codes for CASSIPTRGYTF.